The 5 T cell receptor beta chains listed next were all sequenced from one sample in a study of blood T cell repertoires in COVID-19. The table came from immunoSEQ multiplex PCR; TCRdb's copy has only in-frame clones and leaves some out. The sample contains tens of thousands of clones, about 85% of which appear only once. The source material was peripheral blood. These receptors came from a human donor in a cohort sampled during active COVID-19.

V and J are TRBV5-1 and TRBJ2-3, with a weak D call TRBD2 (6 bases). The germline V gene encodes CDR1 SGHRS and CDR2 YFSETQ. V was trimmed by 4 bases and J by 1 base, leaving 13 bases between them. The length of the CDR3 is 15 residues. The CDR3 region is CASSEQRVGTDTQYF. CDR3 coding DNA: TGCGCCAGCAGCGAACAGCGGGTAGGCACAGATACGCAGTATTTT.

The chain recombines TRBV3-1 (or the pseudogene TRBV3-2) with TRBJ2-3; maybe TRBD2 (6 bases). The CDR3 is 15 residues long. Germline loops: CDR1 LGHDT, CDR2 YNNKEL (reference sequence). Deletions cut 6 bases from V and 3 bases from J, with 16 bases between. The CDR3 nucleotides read TGTGCCAGCAGTCACCGGCGGGGTGTGACAGATACGCAGTATTTT. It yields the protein CASSHRRGVTDTQYF.

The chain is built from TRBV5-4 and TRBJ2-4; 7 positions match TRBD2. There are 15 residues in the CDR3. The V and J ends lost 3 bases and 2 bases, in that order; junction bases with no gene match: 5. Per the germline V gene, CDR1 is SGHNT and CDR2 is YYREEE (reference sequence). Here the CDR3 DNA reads TGTGCCAGCAGCTCCGCGGGGGAAACCAAAAACATTCAGTACTTC. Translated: CASSSAGETKNIQYF. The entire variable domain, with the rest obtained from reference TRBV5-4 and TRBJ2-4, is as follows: ETGVTQSPTHLIKTRGQQVTLRCSSQSGHNTVSWYQQALGQGPQFIFQYYREEENGRGNFPPRFSGLQFPNYSSELNVNALELDDSALYLCASSSAGETKNIQYFGAGTRLSVL.

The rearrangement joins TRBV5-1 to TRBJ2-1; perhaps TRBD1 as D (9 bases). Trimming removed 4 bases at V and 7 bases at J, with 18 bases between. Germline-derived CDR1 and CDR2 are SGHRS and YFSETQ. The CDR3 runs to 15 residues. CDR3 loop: CASSPGGTGLNEQFF. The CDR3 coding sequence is TGCGCCAGCAGCCCGGGGGGGACAGGGTTGAATGAGCAGTTCTTC. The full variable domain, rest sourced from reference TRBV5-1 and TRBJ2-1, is KAGVTQTPRYLIKTRGQQVTLSCSPISGHRSVSWYQQTPGQGLQFLFEYFSETQRNKGNFPGRFSGRQFSNSRSEMNVSTLELGDSALYLCASSPGGTGLNEQFFGPGTRLTVL.

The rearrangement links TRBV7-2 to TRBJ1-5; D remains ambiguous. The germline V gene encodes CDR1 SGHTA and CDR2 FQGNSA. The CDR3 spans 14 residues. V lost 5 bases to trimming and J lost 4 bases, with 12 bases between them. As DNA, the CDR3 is TGTGCCAGCAGCCCCGAGGGCGGGAATCAGCCCCAGCATTTT. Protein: CASSPEGGNQPQHF.